This T cell receptor (beta chain) emerged from a study of T cells in Graves' hyperthyroidism and ophthalmopathy. This clonotype was seen repeatedly, ten times or more. Its antigen is unknown. There were TCR beta CDR3 regions amplified from RNA transcripts. First-round RT-PCR targeting the TCR CDR3 was performed with the HTBI primer set. TCRdb re-derived calls from the multiplex PCR reads in MiXCR, one entry per CDR3 protein. The sample includes about 640,000 distinct CDR3 sequences, 20% of them seen just once. The CDR3 is 15 amino acids. V was shortened by 3 bases and J by 10 bases, with 19 bases between the two germline ends. Germline V lookup: CDR1 SGHAT, CDR2 FQNNGV. General observations from the study: Appearing also in blood were most of the thyroid clonotypes expanded above 0.001.

This clonotype originated in a man under 40 with Graves' ophthalmopathy. Sequenced sample: blood. The chain is built from TRBV11-2 and TRBJ2-1; D is possibly TRBD2 (6 bases). DNA of the CDR3: TGTGCCAGCAGCTTTGCTCCCGGGGAGGCGGGGGAGCAGTTCTTC. It translates to CASSFAPGEAGEQFF. Variable domain in full (rest from reference TRBV11-2 and TRBJ2-1): EAGVAQSPRYKIIEKRQSVAFWCNPISGHATLYWYQQILGQGPKLLIQFQNNGVVDDSQLPKDRFSAERLKGVDSTLKIQPAKLEDSAVYLCASSFAPGEAGEQFFGPGTRLTVL.